This T cell receptor beta chain was observed in a study of metastatic and nonmetastatic thyroid tumors. Looking at the study overall: Blood and tumor or nodule tissue repertoires from malignant and benign thyroid patients were compared.

The study, taken as a whole, reports: Reportedly, malignant thyroid tumors had significantly higher TCR beta diversity than benign nodules, in blood and tumor.

Prior to thyroid surgery, none of the patients had received any treatment. This clone was seen ten or more times. The antigen is undetermined. Authors' analysis steps: A distant-metastasis classifier for papillary thyroid cancer was built using CDR3 differences across clinicopathological groups. With MiXCR, TCRdb called clones anew from the PCR reads. TCRdb's processing, not the study's, gives the V and J calls here. Of 15,000 to 20,000 clones in the sample, around 16% were seen once. Source material: blood. This clonotype was obtained from a female donor with papillary thyroid cancer or a benign thyroid nodule (not recorded which). Some clones in this sample may be carry-over from other donors' samples.

This CDR3 reads CASSKGWGIGETQYF. DNA of the CDR3: TGTGCCAGCAGCAAAGGGTGGGGTATTGGAGAGACCCAGTACTTC. The chain combines TRBV7-2 with TRBJ2-5; D call uncertain. V lost 5 bases and J 4 bases, leaving 17 bases between the germline ends. Germline CDR1 SGHTA, CDR2 FQGNSA. The CDR3 runs to 15 residues.